Described below is a single T cell receptor beta chain sequence and its context. This entry is derived from a study of T cell responses to AZD1222 COVID-19 vaccine. The table came from immunoSEQ multiplex PCR; TCRdb's copy has only in-frame clones and leaves some out. The table has about 210,000 clones, around 94% seen once. This CDR3 spans 13 amino acids. Germline values: CDR1 KGHSH, CDR2 LQKENI. The V and J ends lost 7 bases and 4 bases respectively, with 13 bases between them. This clonotype was obtained from an adult who received the MenACWY meningococcal vaccine as a control. This material consisted of peripheral blood, taken 28 days after the second dose of the MenACWY control vaccine. The chain has TRBV18 and TRBJ2-5, with D perhaps TRBD1 (6 bases). The CDR3 reads CASLPGQRETQYF. The CDR3 nucleotides read TGTGCCAGCTTACCGGGACAACGAGAGACCCAGTACTTC.